This paragraph reports one TCR beta chain. What it recognizes is unknown. This record comes from a study of cytomegalovirus exposure and HLA in healthy donors. Germline V lookup: CDR1 SGHVS, CDR2 FNYEAQ. The CDR3 length is 17 residues. The trim removed 4 bases at V and 6 bases at J, leaving 13 bases unmatched. Both 60 Vbeta primers and 13 Jbeta primers went into the PCR. Profiling relied on immunoSEQ multiplex PCR, and the TCRdb table lists in-frame clones only, not all of them. The sample has more than 85,000 clones, around three quarters seen once; the top ten hold around 4%. Study-level points and caveats: In a later analysis, a missense DCLRE1C variant was linked to TCR beta V- and J-gene trimming.

V gene TRBV7-6 combines with J gene TRBJ2-1; 9 bases match TRBD2. The clonotype was recovered from a female donor in good health and CMV-seropositive. The sample consisted of PBMCs. CDR3 sequence: CASSSTRTSDEGNEQFF. The CDR3 nucleotides read TGTGCCAGCAGCTCCACCCGGACTAGCGATGAGGGCAATGAGCAGTTCTTC.